This entry features one T cell receptor (beta chain) sequence. The sample is drawn from a study of blood T cell repertoires in COVID-19. At the level of the study: The United States, Italy and Spain were the sources of the acute and convalescent COVID-19 samples. The analysed material was cDNA or gDNA that came from T cells, B-cell-depleted T cells, or PBMCs.

V was clipped by 4 bases and J by 5 bases; unmatched bases: 9. CDR1 and CDR2 from the germline V gene are SGHTA and FQGNSA. This CDR3 has 16 amino acids. The table came from immunoSEQ multiplex PCR; TCRdb's copy has only in-frame clones and leaves some out. This table has hundreds of thousands of clones, 80% to 90% appearing once. Symptom resolution, clearance, or two negative PCRs marked donors in Cohort 3 as recovered. Input material: PBMCs or T cells enriched from blood (not recorded which). The TCR originated in a young man who had recovered from COVID-19. The chain uses TRBV7-2 and TRBJ1-4, with TRBD1 matching over 8 bases. The CDR3 sequence: CASSSSSWDRNEKLFF. The CDR3 region has the DNA TGTGCCAGCAGCTCATCTAGTTGGGACAGGAATGAAAAACTGTTTTTT.